This TCR beta chain was identified in a study of T cells after yellow fever vaccination. The overall study: Libraries from low-cell-number fractions were prepared with the SMART-Seq v4 Ultra Low Input RNA kit.

TCRdb re-called the 5' RACE reads with MiXCR, one entry per CDR3 protein. The sample has 400,000 or so distinct CDR3 sequences; 6.2% are singletons. This clonotype was recorded at least ten times. Trimming left V 2 bases short and J 7 bases short, with 9 bases between. This CDR3 region has 13 residues. Germline CDR1 MDHEN, CDR2 SYDVKM. The clonotype was recovered from a man aged 30 to 39 who received the YFV17D yellow fever vaccine. V is TRBV28 and J is TRBJ2-1, with D hard to call. The sample here was PBMCs, taken 5 days after the yellow fever booster vaccination. In DNA form, the CDR3 reads TGTGCCAGCAGTTTAGTGGCGCCGAATGAGCAGTTCTTC. Translation: CASSLVAPNEQFF.